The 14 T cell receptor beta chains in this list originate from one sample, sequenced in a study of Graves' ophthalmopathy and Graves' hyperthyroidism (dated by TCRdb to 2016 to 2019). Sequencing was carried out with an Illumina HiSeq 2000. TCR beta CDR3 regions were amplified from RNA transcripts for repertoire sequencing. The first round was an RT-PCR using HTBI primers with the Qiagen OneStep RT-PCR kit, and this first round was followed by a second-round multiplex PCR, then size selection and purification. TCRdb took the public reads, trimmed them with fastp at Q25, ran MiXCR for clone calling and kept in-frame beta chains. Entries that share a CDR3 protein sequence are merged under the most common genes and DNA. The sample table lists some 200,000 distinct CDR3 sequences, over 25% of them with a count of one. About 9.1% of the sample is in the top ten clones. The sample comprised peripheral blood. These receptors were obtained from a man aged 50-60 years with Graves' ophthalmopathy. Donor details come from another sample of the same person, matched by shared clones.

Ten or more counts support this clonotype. CDR3 loop: CASIQVTTSVIYEQYF. The DNA of the CDR3 is TGTGCCAGCATTCAGGTTACGACTAGCGTGATCTACGAGCAGTACTTC. J is TRBJ2-7 and V is TRBV6-4; TRBD2 agrees at 8 bases. CDR3 length equals 16 residues. After removal of 7 bases from V and 3 bases from J, the junction contained 14 bases not matched to a gene. Germline CDR1 is MRHNA and CDR2 is SNTAGT.

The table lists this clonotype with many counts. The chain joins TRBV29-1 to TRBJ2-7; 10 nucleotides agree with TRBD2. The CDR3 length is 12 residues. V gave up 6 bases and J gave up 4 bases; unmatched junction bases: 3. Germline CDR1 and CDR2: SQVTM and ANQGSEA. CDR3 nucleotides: TGCAGCGTCCGAGCGGGAGGGTACGAGCAGTACTTC. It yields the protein CSVRAGGYEQYF.

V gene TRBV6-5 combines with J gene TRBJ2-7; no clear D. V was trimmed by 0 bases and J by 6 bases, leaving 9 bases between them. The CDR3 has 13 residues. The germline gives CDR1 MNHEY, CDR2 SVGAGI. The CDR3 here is CASSYSGPFEQYF. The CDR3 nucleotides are TGTGCCAGCAGTTACTCCGGACCTTTCGAGCAGTACTTC.

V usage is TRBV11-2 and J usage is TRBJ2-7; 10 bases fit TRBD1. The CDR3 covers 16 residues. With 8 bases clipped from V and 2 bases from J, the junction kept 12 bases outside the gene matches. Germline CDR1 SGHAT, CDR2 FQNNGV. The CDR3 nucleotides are TGTGCCAGCGGGACCAAACCGGGACAGGGGACCTACGAGCAGTACTTC. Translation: CASGTKPGQGTYEQYF. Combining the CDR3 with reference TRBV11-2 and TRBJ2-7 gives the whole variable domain EAGVAQSPRYKIIEKRQSVAFWCNPISGHATLYWYQQILGQGPKLLIQFQNNGVVDDSQLPKDRFSAERLKGVDSTLKIQPAKLEDSAVYLCASGTKPGQGTYEQYFGPGTRLTVT.

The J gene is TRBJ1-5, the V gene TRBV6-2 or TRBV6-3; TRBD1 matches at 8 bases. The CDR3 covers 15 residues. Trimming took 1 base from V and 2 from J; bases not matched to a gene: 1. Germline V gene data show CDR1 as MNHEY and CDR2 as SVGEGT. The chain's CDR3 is CASSYWGQGNQPQHF. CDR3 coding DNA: TGTGCCAGCAGTTACTGGGGACAGGGCAATCAGCCCCAGCATTTT.

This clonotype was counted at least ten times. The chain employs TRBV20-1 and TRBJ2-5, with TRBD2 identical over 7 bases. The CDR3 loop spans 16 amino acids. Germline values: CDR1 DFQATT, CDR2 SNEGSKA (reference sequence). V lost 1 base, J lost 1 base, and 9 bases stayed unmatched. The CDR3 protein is CSARVGGRVIQETQYF. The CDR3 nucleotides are TGCAGTGCTAGAGTCGGAGGGAGGGTAATCCAAGAGACCCAGTACTTC.

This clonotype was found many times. CDR3 residues: CASSLGWDSPSYEQYF. CDR3 nucleotide sequence: TGTGCCAGCAGCTTAGGGTGGGACAGCCCCTCCTACGAGCAGTACTTC. V and J are TRBV7-2 and TRBJ2-7; 7 bases match TRBD1. The V segment lost 1 base and the J segment 0 bases; nucleotides outside the gene matches: 6. The CDR3 has 16 amino acids. Germline assignment: CDR1 SGHTA and CDR2 FQGNSA.

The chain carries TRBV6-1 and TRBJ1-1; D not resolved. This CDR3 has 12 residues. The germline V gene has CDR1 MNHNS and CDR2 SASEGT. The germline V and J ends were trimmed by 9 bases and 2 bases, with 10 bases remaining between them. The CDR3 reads CASATSNTEAFF. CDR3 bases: TGTGCCAGTGCAACTAGTAACACTGAAGCTTTCTTT.

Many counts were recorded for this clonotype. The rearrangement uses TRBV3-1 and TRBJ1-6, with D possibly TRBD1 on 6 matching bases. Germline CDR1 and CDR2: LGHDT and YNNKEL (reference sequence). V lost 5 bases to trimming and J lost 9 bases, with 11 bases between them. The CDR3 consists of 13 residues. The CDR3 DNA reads TGTGCCAGCAGCTCAGGACAGACTTCACCCCTCCACTTT. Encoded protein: CASSSGQTSPLHF.

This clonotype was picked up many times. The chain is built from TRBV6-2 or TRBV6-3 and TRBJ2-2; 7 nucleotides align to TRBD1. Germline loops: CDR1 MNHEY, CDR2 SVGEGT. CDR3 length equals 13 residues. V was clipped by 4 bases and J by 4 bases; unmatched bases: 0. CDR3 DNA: TGTGCCAGCAGTTCAGGGGGCACCGGGGAGCTGTTTTTT. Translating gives CASSSGGTGELFF.

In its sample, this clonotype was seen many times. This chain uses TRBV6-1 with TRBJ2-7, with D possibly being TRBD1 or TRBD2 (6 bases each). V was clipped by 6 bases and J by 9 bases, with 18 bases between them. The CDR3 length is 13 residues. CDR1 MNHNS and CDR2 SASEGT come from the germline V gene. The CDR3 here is CASREGERMRQYF. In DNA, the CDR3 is TGTGCCAGCAGGGAGGGGGAGAGGATGCGGCAGTACTTC.

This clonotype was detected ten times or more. CDR3 in DNA: TGTGCCAGCAGTTCGCTCCCCGCGGGCGGTACCCTCAATCAGCCCCAGCATTTT. Amino acid sequence: CASSSLPAGGTLNQPQHF. This rearrangement joins TRBV28 to TRBJ1-5; D is uncertain. CDR1 and CDR2 (germline): MDHEN, SYDVKM. There are 18 residues in the CDR3. V was clipped by 4 bases and J by 3 bases, with 22 bases between them. The entire variable domain, with the rest obtained from reference TRBV28 and TRBJ1-5, is as follows: DVKVTQSSRYLVKRTGEKVFLECVQDMDHENMFWYRQDPGLGLRLIYFSYDVKMKEKGDIPEGYSVSREKKERFSLILESASTNQTSMYLCASSSLPAGGTLNQPQHFGDGTRLSIL.

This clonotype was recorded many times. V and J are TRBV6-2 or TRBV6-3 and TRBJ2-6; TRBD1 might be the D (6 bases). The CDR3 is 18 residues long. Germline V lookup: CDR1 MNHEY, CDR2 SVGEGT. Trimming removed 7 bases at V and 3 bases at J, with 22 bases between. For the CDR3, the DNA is TGTGCCAGCAACCCAGGGGCAGGACTTGCTGGTGGGGCCAACGTCCTGACTTTC. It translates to CASNPGAGLAGGANVLTF.

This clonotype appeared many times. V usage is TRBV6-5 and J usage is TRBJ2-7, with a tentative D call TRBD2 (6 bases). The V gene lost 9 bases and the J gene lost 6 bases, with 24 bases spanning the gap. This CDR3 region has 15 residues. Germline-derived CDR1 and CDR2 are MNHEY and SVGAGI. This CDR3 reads CARAESGPVPREQYF. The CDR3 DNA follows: TGTGCCAGGGCCGAAAGCGGGCCAGTCCCCCGCGAGCAGTACTTC.